These 27 T cell receptor beta chains came from one sample sequenced in a study of beta chain features in type 1 diabetes. Reverse transcription of all isolated RNA meant that expressed TCRB transcripts were sequenced. Some clones are missing from TCRdb's copy, which holds only in-frame ones; the method was immunoSEQ multiplex PCR. The table includes approximately 470,000 clones, 30% detected once. Sequenced input: naive CD4+ T cells from blood. The source is a man aged 18 to 29 in good health.

The chain has TRBV9 and TRBJ2-5; 8 positions match TRBD2. The germline V gene has CDR1 SGDLS and CDR2 YYNGEE. This CDR3 is 14 amino acids long. V lost 1 base to trimming and J lost 4 bases; unmatched junction nucleotides: 3. The CDR3 spells CASSVLSGAETQYF. CDR3 DNA sequence: TGTGCCAGCAGCGTACTTAGCGGGGCAGAGACCCAGTACTTC.

The CDR3 loop is CASTLLLAPRGEGTDTQYF. The CDR3 coding sequence is TGTGCCAGCACCCTATTGCTAGCGCCGAGAGGTGAGGGCACAGATACGCAGTATTTT. The rearrangement uses TRBV7-2 and TRBJ2-3; TRBD2 is a possible D gene (6 bases). V was clipped by 7 bases and J by 1 base, with 27 bases between them. There are 19 residues in the CDR3. CDR1 and CDR2 from the germline V gene are SGHTA and FQGNSA.

Only a few counts were recorded for this clone. CDR3 nucleotide sequence: TGTGCCTGGAGTGGGTGGAACAGGGTACCCGGCTACACCTTC. Encoded protein: CAWSGWNRVPGYTF. The J gene is TRBJ1-2, the V gene TRBV30; weak D call: TRBD1 (6 bases). The CDR3 is made up of 14 amino acids. The V gene lost 1 base and the J gene lost 8 bases, with 17 bases spanning the gap. The germline V gene has CDR1 GTSNPN and CDR2 SVGIG (reference sequence).

The chain has TRBV30 and TRBJ2-7, with TRBD2 identical over 7 bases. This CDR3 spans 14 amino acids. V was clipped by 1 base and J by 3 bases; unmatched bases: 6. The V gene's germline CDR1 is GTSNPN and CDR2 SVGIG (reference sequence). The CDR3 nucleotides read TGTGCCTGGAGTGGGGGACTACCAAACTACGAGCAGTACTTC. It encodes CAWSGGLPNYEQYF.

This clone showed up just a few times. This rearrangement joins TRBV29-1 to TRBJ1-1; D gene uncertain. The CDR3 runs to 14 residues. Looked up from germline, CDR1 is SQVTM and CDR2 is ANQGSEA. V lost 8 bases to trimming and J lost 1 base, with 17 bases between them. The chain's CDR3 is CSYTDGWWNTEAFF. In DNA, the CDR3 is TGCAGCTATACCGATGGGTGGTGGAACACTGAAGCTTTCTTT.

This rearrangement joins TRBV6-5 to TRBJ2-1; a weak D match, TRBD2 (5 bases). Germline CDR1 is MNHEY and CDR2 is SVGAGI. The V gene lost 0 bases and the J gene lost 0 bases, with 9 bases spanning the gap. The CDR3 contains 16 residues. This CDR3 is CASSYSRESSYNEQFF. CDR3 coding DNA: TGTGCCAGCAGTTACTCGAGGGAGAGCTCCTACAATGAGCAGTTCTTC.

The chain combines TRBV7-2 with TRBJ2-1; D uncertain. Germline V lookup: CDR1 SGHTA, CDR2 FQGNSA. The CDR3 consists of 13 residues. V lost 5 bases, J lost 4 bases, and 9 bases lay in between. Written as DNA, the CDR3 is TGTGCCAGCAGCAGACCGGATTACAATGAGCAGTTCTTC. This translates into CASSRPDYNEQFF.

In its sample, this clone was seen a few times. The genes are TRBV27 and TRBJ2-3; TRBD1 agrees at 10 bases. With 10 bases clipped from V and 3 bases from J, the junction kept 1 base outside the gene matches. The germline V gene has CDR1 MNHEY and CDR2 SMNVEV (reference sequence). The CDR3 consists of 12 residues. The CDR3 nucleotides are TGTGCCAAGGACAGGGGGACAGATACGCAGTATTTT. As protein: CAKDRGTDTQYF.

Here the CDR3 DNA reads TGTGCCAGCAGCCCGAAGTTTATGCCATGGAGCAGCTCCTACAATGAGCAGTTCTTC. Translation: CASSPKFMPWSSSYNEQFF. J is TRBJ2-1 and V is TRBV14, with D unclear. The CDR3 has 19 residues. Germline CDR1 reads SGHDN; CDR2 reads FVKESK. V was clipped by 4 bases and J by 0 bases, with 22 bases between them.

The V and J genes are TRBV13 and TRBJ2-3; weak D call: TRBD1 (5 bases). The CDR3 runs 13 residues. The germline V gene has CDR1 PRHDT and CDR2 FYEKMQ (reference sequence). V was shortened by 4 bases and J by 4 bases, with 9 bases between the two germline ends. The CDR3 sequence: CASSYAGPDTQYF. The CDR3 region has the DNA TGTGCCAGCAGCTACGCAGGGCCAGATACGCAGTATTTT.

The chain uses TRBV29-1 and TRBJ2-7, with 11 bases lining up with TRBD1. The germline V gene has CDR1 SQVTM and CDR2 ANQGSEA. Unmatched junction bases numbered 5, after V lost 6 bases and J lost 4 bases. The CDR3 totals 13 residues. CDR3 residues: CSVGQGALYEQYF. In DNA, the CDR3 is TGCAGCGTAGGACAGGGGGCGCTTTACGAGCAGTACTTC.

This clone occurred a few times. This chain joins TRBV30 and TRBJ1-1; D ambiguous. Per germline, CDR1 GTSNPN and CDR2 SVGIG (reference sequence). This CDR3 region has 13 residues. The V gene lost 1 base and the J gene lost 0 bases, with 6 bases spanning the gap. In nucleotides, the CDR3 is TGTGCCTGGAGTGGACGGATGAACACTGAAGCTTTCTTT. Residues: CAWSGRMNTEAFF.

This clone has a handful of counts. The J gene is TRBJ2-7, the V gene TRBV7-9; D remains ambiguous. The CDR3 covers 13 residues. CDR1 is SEHNR and CDR2 is FQNEAQ in the germline V gene (reference sequence). The germline V and J ends were trimmed by 1 base and 0 bases, with 4 bases remaining between them. CDR3 sequence reads: CASSLGNSYEQYF. The CDR3 coding sequence is TGTGCCAGCAGCTTAGGGAACTCCTACGAGCAGTACTTC.

CDR3 protein: CSVESARGVILAKNIQYF. CDR3 sequence (DNA): TGCAGCGTTGAAAGTGCCAGGGGTGTTATCCTAGCCAAAAACATTCAGTACTTC. The chain combines TRBV29-1 with TRBJ2-4; D perhaps matches TRBD1 (6 bases). Germline-derived CDR1 and CDR2 are SQVTM and ANQGSEA. The CDR3 runs 18 residues. Trimming pared 2 bases from V and 0 bases from J, leaving 20 bases between.

V gene TRBV30 combines with J gene TRBJ2-1; TRBD2 matches 8 bases. The CDR3 contains 15 residues. Unmatched junction bases numbered 7, after V lost 2 bases and J lost 4 bases. Germline V gene data show CDR1 as GTSNPN and CDR2 as SVGIG (reference sequence). The CDR3 region is CAWSRVSSGYNEQFF. The CDR3 bases are TGTGCCTGGAGTAGGGTGTCTAGCGGGTACAATGAGCAGTTCTTC.

The chain employs TRBV4-2 and TRBJ2-7; possible D gene TRBD2, 6 bases. The CDR3 totals 15 residues. CDR1 LGHNA and CDR2 YNFKEQ come from the germline V gene. Trimming removed 4 bases at V and 1 base at J, with 14 bases between. This CDR3 is CASSLQALASYEQYF. CDR3 bases: TGTGCCAGCAGCCTCCAAGCGCTAGCGTCCTACGAGCAGTACTTC.

This clone came up a few times. This chain uses TRBV6-5 with TRBJ2-5; 7 nucleotides match TRBD1. CDR1 is MNHEY and CDR2 is SVGAGI in the germline V gene. There are 15 residues in the CDR3. V was pared by 5 bases and J by 0 bases, with 6 bases of the junction left unmatched. CDR3 nucleotides: TGTGCCAGCAGTGTAATGACAGGGTACCAAGAGACCCAGTACTTC. Translated: CASSVMTGYQETQYF.

This clone was counted between two and nine times. The chain combines TRBV10-3 with TRBJ2-7, with a weak D call TRBD1 (6 bases). The germline V gene encodes CDR1 ENHRY and CDR2 SYGVKD. The CDR3 length is 14 residues. V shed 6 bases and J shed 0 bases, with 12 bases lying between them. The CDR3 sequence: CAIRLDRSSYEQYF. CDR3 in DNA: TGTGCCATCAGATTAGACAGGTCCTCCTACGAGCAGTACTTC.

The gene calls are TRBV30 and TRBJ2-3; 8 bases are shared with TRBD1. CDR3 length: 13 amino acids. CDR1 and CDR2 from the germline V gene are GTSNPN and SVGIG (reference sequence). The V segment lost 8 bases and the J segment 4 bases; nucleotides outside the gene matches: 8. CDR3 sequence reads: CARDRRGADTQYF. The DNA of the CDR3 is TGTGCCAGGGACAGGCGCGGGGCAGATACGCAGTATTTT.

This clone has more than one count but fewer than ten. This rearrangement joins TRBV18 to TRBJ2-5; unclear D gene. Trimming took 2 bases from V and 1 from J, leaving 11 bases between them. Germline V gene lookup returns CDR1 KGHSH and CDR2 LQKENI. The CDR3 totals 15 residues. The CDR3 region is CASSPLDGPQETQYF. CDR3 sequence (DNA): TGTGCCAGCTCACCATTGGACGGACCCCAAGAGACCCAGTACTTC.

There are a few counts of this clone. V and J are TRBV25-1 and TRBJ2-5, with TRBD2 identical over 7 bases. J gave up 5 bases and V 3 bases, and 3 bases lay outside the gene matches. The CDR3 covers 13 residues. Germline loops: CDR1 MGHDK, CDR2 SYGVNS. CDR3 protein: CASSEASGETQYF. DNA of the CDR3: TGTGCCAGCAGTGAGGCTAGCGGCGAGACCCAGTACTTC.

CDR3: CASSSWTSGSDEQYF. In nucleotides, the CDR3 is TGTGCCAGCAGCTCATGGACTAGCGGGAGCGACGAGCAGTACTTC. This sequence joins TRBV7-9 and TRBJ2-7, with TRBD2 matching over 13 bases. CDR3 length: 15 residues. Germline V gene sequence: CDR1 SEHNR, CDR2 FQNEAQ (reference sequence). V gave up 4 bases and J gave up 5 bases; unmatched junction bases: 5.

The chain has TRBV30 and TRBJ2-1; D might be TRBD1 (6 bases). Germline V gives CDR1 GTSNPN, CDR2 SVGIG (reference sequence). The CDR3 consists of 14 residues. V was cut by 4 bases and J by 9 bases, with 19 bases left in between. This CDR3 reads CAWKPDSIGTEQFF. The CDR3 bases are TGTGCCTGGAAACCGGACAGTATTGGTACTGAGCAGTTCTTC.

J is TRBJ2-1 and V is TRBV18; D perhaps matches TRBD1 (7 bases). Germline-derived CDR1 and CDR2 are KGHSH and LQKENI. CDR3 length: 16 residues. Trimming removed 2 bases at V and 1 base at J, with 12 bases between. As DNA, the CDR3 is TGTGCCAGCTCACCAAATGCAGGGGGGTCCTACAATGAGCAGTTCTTC. This gives the protein CASSPNAGGSYNEQFF.

The V call is TRBV7-9, the J call TRBJ2-1; no firm D call. CDR1 is SEHNR and CDR2 is FQNEAQ in the germline V gene (reference sequence). V was cut by 3 bases and J by 8 bases, with 11 bases left in between. This CDR3 is built from 13 residues. The CDR3 here is CASSFDGPYEQFF. CDR3 coding DNA: TGTGCCAGCAGCTTCGACGGTCCGTATGAGCAGTTCTTC.

As for this clone: The sample carries other DNA sequences with the same CDR3. The chain links TRBV5-1 to TRBJ2-7, with D unresolved. The germline gives CDR1 SGHRS, CDR2 YFSETQ. The CDR3 runs 14 residues. Trimming shortened V by 0 bases and J by 0 bases, and 7 bases separated the two germline ends. The CDR3 DNA follows: TGCGCCAGCAGCTTGGACCCAAGCTCCTACGAGCAGTACTTC. It is translated as CASSLDPSSYEQYF.

V and J are TRBV5-1 and TRBJ2-5, with a tentative D call TRBD2 (6 bases). V was pared by 0 bases and J by 5 bases, with 14 bases between. The CDR3 is 15 amino acids. Germline CDR1 reads SGHRS; CDR2 reads YFSETQ. Here the CDR3 reads CASSLGPGGGETQYF. The CDR3, as DNA: TGCGCCAGCAGCTTGGGGCCAGGAGGAGGGGAGACCCAGTACTTC. Full variable domain (outside the CDR3, taken from reference TRBV5-1 and TRBJ2-5): KAGVTQTPRYLIKTRGQQVTLSCSPISGHRSVSWYQQTPGQGLQFLFEYFSETQRNKGNFPGRFSGRQFSNSRSEMNVSTLELGDSALYLCASSLGPGGGETQYFGPGTRLLVL.